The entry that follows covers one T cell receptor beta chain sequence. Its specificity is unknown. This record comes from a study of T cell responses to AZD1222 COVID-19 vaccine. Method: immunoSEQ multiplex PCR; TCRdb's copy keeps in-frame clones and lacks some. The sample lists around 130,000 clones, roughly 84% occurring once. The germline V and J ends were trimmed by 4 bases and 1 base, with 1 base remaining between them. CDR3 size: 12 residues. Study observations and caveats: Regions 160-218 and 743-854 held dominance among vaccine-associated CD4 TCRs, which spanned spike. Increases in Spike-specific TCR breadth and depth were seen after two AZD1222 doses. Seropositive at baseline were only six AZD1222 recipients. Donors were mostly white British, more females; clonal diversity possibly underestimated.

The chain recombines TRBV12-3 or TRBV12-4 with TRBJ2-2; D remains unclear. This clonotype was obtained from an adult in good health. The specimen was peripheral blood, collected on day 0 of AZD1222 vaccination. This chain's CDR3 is CASSWNTGELFF. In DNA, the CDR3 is TGTGCCAGCAGTTGGAACACCGGGGAGCTGTTTTTT.